This TCR beta chain appears in the sequencing data of a study of graft-versus-host responses after intestinal transplantation. Study observations and caveats: Recipient-marrow GvH clones were detected, some having first appeared in ileum or blood.

Lamina propria and intraepithelial lymphocytes were released by processing graft tissue. Germline assignment: CDR1 MNHNY and CDR2 SVGAGI (reference sequence). This CDR3 region has 15 residues. V dropped 0 bases and J dropped 6 bases, with 12 bases sitting between them. Clones were sequenced by immunoSEQ multiplex PCR, and TCRdb holds only the in-frame ones, with some missing. The sample has over 7,500 clones, about 77% seen once. A word on this clone: Its antigen is unidentified.

The sequencing here drew on ileum tissue, taken roughly 470 days after intestinal transplantation. The chain combines TRBV6-6 with TRBJ1-5; possibly TRBD1 for D (5 bases). This receptor was identified in a human patient who received an intestinal transplant, so some T cells may come from the graft donor. As DNA, the CDR3 is TGTGCCAGCAGTTACTCGAGGGGAGAGGGTCAGCCCCAGCATTTT. The encoded protein is CASSYSRGEGQPQHF.